The clone carrying this T cell receptor (beta chain) was counted many times. The antigen is not known. This entry belongs to a study of T-cell memory formation after mild COVID-19. The CDR3 spans 16 residues. After removal of 3 bases from V and 0 bases from J, the junction contained 6 bases not matched to a gene. Points from the study as a whole: The SARS-CoV-2 specificity of second-wave clones reaching peak at day 37 remained unverified. A subset of responding clones appeared in pre-infection memory, suggesting cross-reactive memory joined. Of the contracting clones, CD4+ ones lay mainly in CM and EM, and CD8+ ones in EMRA.

Using constant-segment primers, 5'RACE produced TCR alpha and TCR beta cDNA libraries carrying sample barcodes and UMIs. TCRdb itself ran the 5' RACE reads through MiXCR, one entry per CDR3 protein. The table has some 450,000 distinct CDR3 sequences, under 20% seen once; the top ten hold about 22%. The chain employs TRBV12-3 or TRBV12-4 and TRBJ2-7; 9 bases agree with TRBD1. This clonotype was sampled from a man aged 18 to 30 who had mild COVID-19 (a few samples of this study predate the infection). Cell type and time point are not known. Sequenced material: PBMCs or a T cell subset sorted from them (not recorded which). The CDR3 spells CASSFTRDRDSYEQYF. CDR3 DNA: TGTGCCAGCAGTTTTACGCGGGACAGGGACTCCTACGAGCAGTACTTC.